This TCR beta chain appears in the sequencing data of a study of CD8 T cells in Susac syndrome. CDR1 and CDR2 from the germline V gene are SGHRS and YFSETQ. V dropped 0 bases and J dropped 0 bases, with 13 bases sitting between them. The CDR3 has 17 residues. Random-hexamer reverse transcription was applied to about 0.5 to 1 ug RNA. In TCRdb, the immunoSEQ multiplex PCR reads were re-called with MiXCR into one record per CDR3 protein. The repertoire holds approximately 160,000 distinct CDR3 sequences, with approximately 93% as singletons. Sequenced material: CD4+ T cells from PBMCs. This sequence was found in a human donor with multiple sclerosis. This chain connects TRBV5-1 to TRBJ1-5; D not certain. Here the CDR3 DNA reads TGCGCCAGCAGCTTGGAGCCCCCAAACGATAGCAATCAGCCCCAGCATTTT. Translation: CASSLEPPNDSNQPQHF.